The source of this T cell receptor beta chain is a study of early T cells in non-severe SARS-CoV-2 infection. TCRdb passed the 5' RACE reads through MiXCR, listing each CDR3 protein once. The data show approximately 110,000 distinct CDR3 sequences, 14% to 15% seen once. Trimming took 5 bases from V and 1 from J, leaving 5 bases between them. The CDR3 length is 12 residues. Germline-derived CDR1 and CDR2 are PRHDT and FYEKMQ (reference sequence). The material sequenced was whole blood. The chain joins TRBV13 to TRBJ1-1, with unresolved D. The clonotype comes from an adult who was a healthcare worker with PCR-confirmed SARS-CoV-2 infection or an uninfected control (not recorded which). CDR3: CASSPTNTEAFF. The DNA of the CDR3 is TGTGCCAGCAGCCCCACGAACACTGAAGCTTTCTTT.